The 20 T cell receptor beta chains listed next were all sequenced from one sample in a study of blood T cell repertoires in COVID-19. TCRdb's copy holds only in-frame clones and misses some; the assay was immunoSEQ multiplex PCR. The sample includes about 430,000 clones, roughly 90% seen only once; the top ten take approximately 1%. Material for sequencing was PBMCs or T cells enriched from blood (not recorded which). All receptors come from a woman between 25 and 40 years old with acute COVID-19.

V usage is TRBV5-1 and J usage is TRBJ2-3; 7 bases match TRBD1. CDR1 and CDR2 (germline): SGHRS, YFSETQ. Unmatched junction bases numbered 7, after V lost 4 bases and J lost 5 bases. The CDR3 sequence is 14 residues long. The CDR3 reads CASSPGDREDTQYF. CDR3 sequence (DNA): TGCGCCAGCAGCCCCGGAGACAGGGAAGATACGCAGTATTTT.

V and J are TRBV29-1 and TRBJ1-1, with a tentative D call TRBD1 (6 bases). CDR3 size: 11 residues. CDR1 SQVTM and CDR2 ANQGSEA come from the germline V gene. The CDR3 bases are TGCGGGGGAGGGGGGAACACTGAAGCTTTCTTT. As protein: CGGGGNTEAFF.

V gene TRBV5-4 combines with J gene TRBJ1-1, with D possibly TRBD1 on 6 matching bases. The ends were cut back, 3 bases at V and 2 bases at J, with 17 bases in the middle. The germline V gene has CDR1 SGHNT and CDR2 YYREEE (reference sequence). CDR3 length: 16 residues. The CDR3 here is CASSWGGPGVNTEAFF. CDR3 nucleotides: TGTGCCAGCAGCTGGGGAGGGCCAGGGGTTAACACTGAAGCTTTCTTT.

The V and J genes are TRBV5-6 and TRBJ1-6, with D tentatively TRBD1 (5 bases). Looked up from germline, CDR1 is SGHDT and CDR2 is YYEEEE. The length of the CDR3 is 15 residues. V was cut by 1 base and J by 10 bases, with 15 bases left in between. The CDR3 loop reads CASSLFARGNSPLHF. The DNA for the CDR3 is TGTGCCAGCAGCTTGTTCGCGCGGGGGAACTCACCCCTCCACTTT.

The rearrangement uses TRBV7-2 and TRBJ2-4; D unresolved. V gave up 5 bases and J gave up 7 bases, with 21 bases separating them. The CDR3 spans 16 residues. In germline, CDR1 is SGHTA, CDR2 FQGNSA. The CDR3 here is CASSPEWRPLRNIQYF. CDR3 sequence (DNA): TGTGCCAGCAGCCCAGAGTGGCGGCCCTTGCGGAACATTCAGTACTTC.

The rearrangement joins TRBV5-1 to TRBJ2-2; 9 bases map to TRBD2. The trim removed 3 bases at V and 7 bases at J, leaving 7 bases unmatched. The CDR3 loop spans 15 amino acids. The germline V gene encodes CDR1 SGHRS and CDR2 YFSETQ. As DNA, the CDR3 is TGCGCCAGCAGCTCTGGGACTAGCAGTTTCGGGGAGCTGTTTTTT. It yields the protein CASSSGTSSFGELFF.

The chain uses TRBV23-1 and TRBJ1-1; 7 nucleotides match TRBD1. TRBV23-1 qualifies as an ORF whose function is uncertain. The CDR3 extends over 17 amino acids. With 4 bases clipped from V and 1 base from J, the junction kept 12 bases outside the gene matches. In DNA, the CDR3 is TGCGCCAGCAGTCCCAACGGAGGGGACAGACAGAACACTGAAGCTTTCTTT. Encoded protein: CASSPNGGDRQNTEAFF.

V is TRBV5-6 and J is TRBJ2-7; 9 bases match TRBD1. V lost 6 bases to trimming and J lost 2 bases; unmatched junction nucleotides: 9. This CDR3 spans 15 amino acids. From germline, CDR1 is SGHDT and CDR2 YYEEEE. The CDR3 region is CASTDGGTGTYEQYF. The CDR3 bases are TGTGCCAGCACCGACGGAGGGACAGGGACCTACGAGCAGTACTTC. The full variable domain, with the rest looked up from reference TRBV5-6 and TRBJ2-7, is DAGVTQSPTHLIKTRGQQVTLRCSPKSGHDTVSWYQQALGQGPQFIFQYYEEEERQRGNFPDRFSGHQFPNYSSELNVNALLLGDSALYLCASTDGGTGTYEQYFGPGTRLTVT.

The chain employs TRBV3-1 (or the pseudogene TRBV3-2) and TRBJ2-3; D is undetermined. The V end lost 0 bases, the J end lost 4 bases, and 11 bases lay between the germline ends. This CDR3 spans 15 amino acids. Germline assignment: CDR1 LGHDT and CDR2 YNNKEL (reference sequence). In nucleotides, the CDR3 is TGTGCCAGCAGCCAAGATCCGCACTCCGCAGATACGCAGTATTTT. Translation gives CASSQDPHSADTQYF.

The rearrangement links TRBV7-2 to TRBJ1-4; 7 bases match TRBD1. Per germline, CDR1 SGHTA and CDR2 FQGNSA. CDR3 length: 14 residues. The V and J ends lost 1 base and 10 bases, in that order; junction bases with no gene match: 6. As DNA, the CDR3 is TGTGCCAGCAGCTTAGGCCAGGGGGTGGGAAAACTGTTTTTT. It translates to CASSLGQGVGKLFF.

V and J are TRBV7-2 and TRBJ2-7; 7 bases line up with TRBD1. The CDR3 is 15 amino acids. Germline lookup yields CDR1 SGHTA and CDR2 FQGNSA. V shed 1 base, J shed 4 bases, and the junction held 7 bases outside the gene matches. CDR3 in DNA: TGTGCCAGCAGCTTAGGATACAGGGGCGTTTACGAGCAGTACTTC. As protein: CASSLGYRGVYEQYF.

The chain has TRBV6-2 or TRBV6-3 and TRBJ1-5; D gene ambiguous. The germline V gene encodes CDR1 MNHEY and CDR2 SVGEGT. Between the trimmed V and J ends, which lost 1 base and 6 bases, there was a span of 10 bases. CDR3 size: 14 residues. The CDR3 nucleotides are TGTGCCAGCAGTTACTTCAAGGACTTTCAGCCCCAGCATTTT. Its protein product is CASSYFKDFQPQHF.

V gene TRBV27 combines with J gene TRBJ1-1; tentative D call: TRBD1 (5 bases). This CDR3 has 13 residues. Trimming shortened V by 2 bases and J by 5 bases, and 9 bases separated the two germline ends. The germline V gene has CDR1 MNHEY and CDR2 SMNVEV (reference sequence). The CDR3, as DNA: TGTGCCAGCAGTTTACCCGGGGGTACTGAAGCTTTCTTT. This encodes CASSLPGGTEAFF.

The chain is built from TRBV6-6 and TRBJ1-5; 7 nucleotides align to TRBD1. Germline V lookup: CDR1 MNHNY, CDR2 SVGAGI (reference sequence). V trimming: 5 bases; J trimming: 1 base; junction bases outside the gene matches: 17. CDR3 size: 19 residues. In DNA, the CDR3 is TGTGCCAGCAGTCTCCTGACAGGGAGGAGGGTCGGGAGCAATCAGCCCCAGCATTTT. Translated, it gives CASSLLTGRRVGSNQPQHF.

The chain combines TRBV28 with TRBJ2-1; 7 bases line up with TRBD2. Trimming at V came to 2 bases and at J to 0 bases, leaving 7 bases not matched to a gene. This CDR3 has 17 amino acids. Germline V gene data show CDR1 as MDHEN and CDR2 as SYDVKM. The CDR3 loop reads CASSLMGGFRSYNEQFF. The CDR3 DNA reads TGTGCCAGCAGTTTAATGGGAGGGTTCCGCTCCTACAATGAGCAGTTCTTC.

This chain connects TRBV7-2 to TRBJ2-1; 8 bases map to TRBD2. The junction had 3 bases not matched to a gene; V was cut back by 2 bases and J by 3 bases. Germline V gene sequence: CDR1 SGHTA, CDR2 FQGNSA. This CDR3 region has 15 residues. CDR3 nucleotides: TGTGCCAGCAGCTTATCTAGCGGGTACTACAATGAGCAGTTCTTC. It specifies CASSLSSGYYNEQFF.

CDR3 sequence: CASSYGEGVNSPLHF. The CDR3 nucleotides are TGTGCCAGCAGTTACGGGGAGGGGGTGAACTCACCCCTCCACTTT. V is TRBV6-5 and J is TRBJ1-6, with TRBD1 as a possible D gene (6 bases). Per germline, CDR1 MNHEY and CDR2 SVGAGI. CDR3 length equals 15 residues. The V gene lost 2 bases and the J gene lost 10 bases, with 15 bases spanning the gap.

The gene calls are TRBV29-1 and TRBJ1-1, with TRBD1 matching 8 bases. The J segment lost 5 bases and the V segment lost 7 bases, leaving 9 bases of the junction unmatched. Germline CDR1 and CDR2: SQVTM and ANQGSEA. This CDR3 region has 13 residues. The CDR3 DNA reads as TGCAGCGGAAAACCAGGGGGCCGGACTGAAGCTTTCTTT. Amino acids: CSGKPGGRTEAFF.

CDR3 amino acids: CSASPGAGMITDTQYF. CDR3 nucleotide sequence: TGCAGTGCTAGTCCTGGCGCGGGGATGATCACAGATACGCAGTATTTT. V is TRBV20-1 and J is TRBJ2-3; TRBD2 is a possible D gene (6 bases). The V end was cut by 3 bases, the J end by 2 bases, with 18 bases between. The CDR3 has 16 residues. CDR1 and CDR2 (germline): DFQATT, SNEGSKA (reference sequence).

This clone was counted a few times. The V and J genes are TRBV28 and TRBJ1-2, with TRBD1 as a possible D gene (5 bases). The CDR3 is made up of 12 amino acids. CDR1 and CDR2 from the germline V gene are MDHEN and SYDVKM. V lost 7 bases and J 4 bases, leaving 10 bases between the germline ends. Here the CDR3 reads CASMAGGYGYTF. CDR3 sequence (DNA): TGTGCCAGCATGGCGGGGGGCTATGGCTACACCTTC.